The 24 T cell receptor beta chains below were found in one sample sequenced in a study of cytomegalovirus exposure and HLA in healthy donors (dated by TCRdb to about 2017). The library was prepared using the immunoSEQ multiplex PCR assay. For the multiplex PCR, a mixture combining 60 forward primers for TCR Vbeta segments and 13 reverse primers for TCR Jbeta segments was used. TCRdb took this table from immuneACCESS and kept in-frame rearrangements with V and J called. Such tables lack part of the clones; where checked against another copy, unresolved V genes explain under half of the gap, and the rest is unexplained. The sample data list 170,000 or so clones, and roughly four fifths of these were observed just once. The ten most abundant clones make up approximately 3% of the sample. The material sequenced was PBMCs. Receptors were obtained from a woman between 40 and 55 years old in good health and CMV-seronegative.

V and J are TRBV6-5 and TRBJ2-1, with TRBD2 matching over 7 bases. Trimming cost V 6 bases and J 3 bases; bases outside gene matches: 8. The CDR3 is made up of 15 amino acids. Germline values: CDR1 MNHEY, CDR2 SVGAGI. The CDR3 spells CASRAAGIHYNEQFF. The DNA of the CDR3 is TGTGCCAGCAGGGCAGCGGGGATCCACTACAATGAGCAGTTCTTC.

This clone has only a few counts. The V and J genes are TRBV6-5 and TRBJ1-1, with 9 nucleotides matching TRBD1. CDR3 length equals 14 residues. Germline V lookup: CDR1 MNHEY, CDR2 SVGAGI. V trimming: 8 bases; J trimming: 1 base; junction bases outside the gene matches: 5. The CDR3: CASSEGQGNTEAFF. The CDR3, as DNA: TGTGCCAGCTCAGAGGGACAGGGGAACACTGAAGCTTTCTTT.

The chain recombines TRBV5-6 with TRBJ1-2, with 7 positions matching TRBD1. V lost 0 bases to trimming and J lost 7 bases; unmatched junction nucleotides: 21. The germline gives CDR1 SGHDT, CDR2 YYEEEE. CDR3 length: 19 residues. CDR3 bases: TGTGCCAGCAGCTTGGCGTCCGCAGGGGGAGTACGCGAACTTGGTGGCTACACCTTC. Protein sequence: CASSLASAGGVRELGGYTF.

This clone has only a few counts. Here the CDR3 DNA reads TGTGCCAGCAGCTTCCGGACAGGGTTAGCCAAAAACATTCAGTACTTC. This gives the protein CASSFRTGLAKNIQYF. The chain carries TRBV7-2 and TRBJ2-4, with 8 bases that match TRBD1. V trimming: 3 bases; J trimming: 0 bases; junction bases outside the gene matches: 4. CDR1 and CDR2 from the germline V gene are SGHTA and FQGNSA. The CDR3 consists of 16 residues.

The chain couples TRBV5-4 to TRBJ2-7, with D possibly being TRBD1 (6 bases). CDR1 is SGHNT, CDR2 YYREEE, per germline (reference sequence). V was pared by 7 bases and J by 6 bases, with 23 bases between. The CDR3 is 15 amino acids. The CDR3 bases are TGTGCCAGCGGGCCCCACAGGGCGACCAGCGGCGAGCAGTACTTC. It is translated as CASGPHRATSGEQYF.

This chain uses TRBV29-1 with TRBJ1-1, with a weak D call TRBD1 (5 bases). V dropped 6 bases and J dropped 0 bases, with 17 bases sitting between them. The germline CDR1 and CDR2 sequences are SQVTM and ANQGSEA. The CDR3 extends over 15 amino acids. The CDR3 loop reads CSVSPGWGMNTEAFF. CDR3 coding DNA: TGCAGCGTATCCCCGGGTTGGGGCATGAACACTGAAGCTTTCTTT.

The rearrangement uses TRBV6-6 and TRBJ1-2; possibly TRBD1 for D (5 bases). The V gene's germline CDR1 is MNHNY and CDR2 SVGAGI (reference sequence). Trimming took 2 bases from V and 2 from J, leaving 15 bases between them. The CDR3 runs to 16 residues. CDR3 in amino acids: CASSYGSSGMNYGYTF. In nucleotides, the CDR3 is TGTGCCAGCAGTTACGGATCCTCAGGGATGAACTATGGCTACACCTTC.

The V gene is TRBV5-1, the J gene TRBJ2-5; D ambiguous. Between the trimmed V and J ends, which lost 0 bases and 3 bases, there was a span of 9 bases. CDR1 and CDR2 from the germline V gene are SGHRS and YFSETQ. This CDR3 has 14 amino acids. Here the CDR3 reads CASSLVDIEETQYF. The CDR3 bases are TGCGCCAGCAGCTTGGTTGACATTGAAGAGACCCAGTACTTC.

This rearrangement joins TRBV7-9 to TRBJ2-7; no firm D call. CDR1 is SEHNR, CDR2 FQNEAQ, per germline (reference sequence). The CDR3 loop spans 12 amino acids. V shed 2 bases and J shed 2 bases, with 4 bases lying between them. The CDR3 coding sequence is TGTGCCAGCAGCTTACTAGCCTACGAGCAGTACTTC. It codes for CASSLLAYEQYF.

The chain recombines TRBV18 with TRBJ1-2, with D possibly matching TRBD1 (5 bases). The germline V gene has CDR1 KGHSH and CDR2 LQKENI. V lost 2 bases and J 7 bases, leaving 17 bases between the germline ends. The CDR3 length is 15 residues. CDR3 amino acids: CASSPIAVGGFGYTF. Here the CDR3 DNA reads TGTGCCAGCTCACCAATTGCGGTCGGGGGTTTTGGCTACACCTTC.

The V gene is TRBV4-1, the J gene TRBJ2-1; D possibly corresponds to TRBD2 (7 bases). The CDR3 consists of 15 residues. Germline-derived CDR1 and CDR2 are MGHRA and YSYEKL. Trimming removed 8 bases from V and 0 bases from J, with 14 bases in between. The CDR3 is CASAGGAASYNEQFF. In DNA, the CDR3 is TGCGCCAGCGCTGGGGGGGCCGCCTCCTACAATGAGCAGTTCTTC.

V usage is TRBV6-5 and J usage is TRBJ1-3, with D uncertain. Germline V gives CDR1 MNHEY, CDR2 SVGAGI. The CDR3 consists of 13 residues. Trimming left V 5 bases short and J 3 bases short, with 8 bases between. The chain's CDR3 is CASSTELGNTIYF. The CDR3 DNA reads as TGTGCCAGCAGTACCGAACTTGGAAACACCATATATTTT.

This chain uses TRBV6-1 with TRBJ2-7; D is undetermined. The V and J ends lost 0 bases and 5 bases respectively, with 11 bases between them. Germline CDR1 is MNHNS and CDR2 is SASEGT. There are 14 residues in the CDR3. DNA for the CDR3: TGTGCCAGCAGTGAAGCAACGCGAGTACACGAGCAGTACTTC. This codes for CASSEATRVHEQYF.

This sequence joins TRBV5-1 and TRBJ2-2; TRBD2 matches at 12 bases. CDR1 and CDR2 (germline): SGHRS, YFSETQ. J gave up 2 bases and V 6 bases, and 5 bases lay outside the gene matches. The CDR3 covers 16 residues. CDR3 in amino acids: CASTWTSGVNTGELFF. CDR3 coding DNA: TGCGCCAGCACCTGGACTAGCGGGGTAAACACCGGGGAGCTGTTTTTT.

V is TRBV28 and J is TRBJ2-6, with 7 bases that match TRBD2. CDR1 and CDR2 (germline): MDHEN, SYDVKM. The CDR3 is 15 amino acids. V lost 3 bases to trimming and J lost 2 bases; unmatched junction nucleotides: 1. CDR3 nucleotides: TGTGCCAGCAGTTTCGCGGGGGCTGGGGCCAACGTCCTGACTTTC. This gives the protein CASSFAGAGANVLTF.

V usage is TRBV6-1 and J usage is TRBJ1-2; 8 nucleotides align to TRBD1. This CDR3 is built from 14 residues. The V gene's germline CDR1 is MNHNS and CDR2 SASEGT. V lost 10 bases to trimming and J lost 0 bases; unmatched junction nucleotides: 7. In DNA form, the CDR3 reads TGTGCCATTTGGCGGACAGGGACTAACTATGGCTACACCTTC. This translates into CAIWRTGTNYGYTF.

The chain links TRBV28 to TRBJ1-5; D remains unclear. The CDR3 spans 15 residues. CDR1 is MDHEN, CDR2 SYDVKM, per germline. The V gene lost 2 bases and the J gene lost 4 bases, with 12 bases spanning the gap. The CDR3 sequence is CASSLVKQANQPQHF. In DNA, the CDR3 is TGTGCCAGCAGTTTAGTAAAGCAGGCTAATCAGCCCCAGCATTTT.

There are a few counts of this clone. The chain carries TRBV4-1 and TRBJ1-5, with D perhaps matching TRBD1 (6 bases). The CDR3 is 14 residues long. V was pared by 5 bases and J by 2 bases, with 10 bases between. CDR1 and CDR2 from the germline V gene are MGHRA and YSYEKL. The DNA of the CDR3 is TGCGCCAGCAGCGAACAGGGCCGCAATCAGCCCCAGCATTTT. Protein: CASSEQGRNQPQHF.

CDR3 in amino acids: CASSKQPSNTEAFF. The CDR3 DNA is TGTGCCAGCAGCAAACAGCCTTCCAACACTGAAGCTTTCTTT. This sequence joins TRBV7-9 and TRBJ1-1; D remains ambiguous. CDR1 and CDR2 from the germline V gene are SEHNR and FQNEAQ (reference sequence). There are 14 residues in the CDR3. V lost 5 bases, J lost 2 bases, and 12 bases lay in between. The entire variable domain, with the rest obtained from reference TRBV7-9 and TRBJ1-1, is as follows: DTGVSQNPRHKITKRGQNVTFRCDPISEHNRLYWYRQTLGQGPEFLTYFQNEAQLEKSRLLSDRFSAERPKGSFSTLEIQRTEQGDSAMYLCASSKQPSNTEAFFGQGTRLTVV.

The chain has TRBV11-2 and TRBJ1-4; D remains unclear. Germline assignment: CDR1 SGHAT and CDR2 FQNNGV. With 6 bases removed from V and 4 bases from J, the gap between germline ends came to 9 bases. This CDR3 is built from 13 residues. The CDR3 DNA sequence: TGTGCCAGCAGACCCCAGAATAATGAAAAACTGTTTTTT. This translates into CASRPQNNEKLFF.

The chain recombines TRBV5-6 with TRBJ2-7; 9 nucleotides align to TRBD1. CDR3 length: 14 residues. The V and J ends lost 4 bases and 3 bases, in that order; junction bases with no gene match: 5. Germline V gene sequence: CDR1 SGHDT, CDR2 YYEEEE. Here the CDR3 reads CASSRTGEIYEQYF. The CDR3 nucleotides are TGTGCCAGCAGCCGGACAGGGGAGATCTACGAGCAGTACTTC.

This chain links TRBV5-4 with TRBJ2-7, with TRBD1 identical over 11 bases. This CDR3 has 14 amino acids. Germline lookup yields CDR1 SGHNT and CDR2 YYREEE (reference sequence). V was pared by 2 bases and J by 3 bases, with 1 base of the junction left unmatched. In DNA form, the CDR3 reads TGTGCCAGCAGCTTAGGGACAGGGGGCTACGAGCAGTACTTC. This gives the protein CASSLGTGGYEQYF. The full variable domain, with the rest looked up from reference TRBV5-4 and TRBJ2-7, is ETGVTQSPTHLIKTRGQQVTLRCSSQSGHNTVSWYQQALGQGPQFIFQYYREEENGRGNFPPRFSGLQFPNYSSELNVNALELDDSALYLCASSLGTGGYEQYFGPGTRLTVT.

This rearrangement joins TRBV14 to TRBJ2-7; no reliable D call. CDR3 length: 12 residues. Trimming took off 0 bases at V and 6 bases at J, with 6 bases between the two ends. Germline CDR1 and CDR2: SGHDN and FVKESK. This chain's CDR3 is CASSQDTREQYF. CDR3 nucleotide sequence: TGTGCCAGCAGCCAAGATACGCGCGAGCAGTACTTC.

This chain joins TRBV2 and TRBJ2-1; D possibly corresponds to TRBD1 (6 bases). The V gene lost 3 bases and the J gene lost 3 bases, with 9 bases spanning the gap. Per the germline V gene, CDR1 is SNHLY and CDR2 is FYNNEI. CDR3 length: 14 amino acids. This CDR3 is CASSDRDNYNEQFF. DNA for the CDR3: TGTGCCAGCAGTGACCGGGACAACTACAATGAGCAGTTCTTC.